This T cell receptor (beta chain) derives from a study of T cells in Graves' hyperthyroidism and ophthalmopathy. Study-wide results and caveats: The model identified upcoming ophthalmopathy a median approximately six months ahead of onset. Within blood appeared most thyroid clonotypes that had expanded above 0.001. Through a model of 13 V-J features, ophthalmopathy was separated from stable hyperthyroidism.

Diagnoses used clinical symptoms, serum thyroxine and TRAb, thyroid ultrasound and orbital computed tomography. RNA transcripts were the template for amplifying TCR beta CDR3 regions. TCR CDR3 underwent first-round RT-PCR with the HTBI primer set. A single record per CDR3 protein comes from TCRdb applying MiXCR to the multiplex PCR reads. This sample has about 400,000 distinct CDR3 sequences, with 15% found just once. This clonotype was picked up many times. Its antigen remains unknown. Germline CDR1 and CDR2: MNHEY and SVGEGT. With 4 bases clipped from V and 2 bases from J, the junction kept 7 bases outside the gene matches. This CDR3 is built from 16 residues.

This sequence originates from a woman in her 30s with Graves' hyperthyroidism. Sequencing used blood. The V call is TRBV6-2 or TRBV6-3, the J call TRBJ1-5, with TRBD1 identical over 8 bases. Here the CDR3 reads CASSSRTGSGNQPQHF. The CDR3 DNA follows: TGTGCCAGCAGTTCGCGGACAGGGAGCGGCAATCAGCCCCAGCATTTT.